The 14 T cell receptor beta chains presented below share a single source sample, sequenced in a study of somatic mutations in cytotoxic T cells in rheumatoid arthritis. Sequencing was performed with immunoSEQ multiplex PCR; in TCRdb, only in-frame clones are kept and a portion is missing. This table holds around 21,000 clones, approximately 84% found once. Sequencing was performed on CD8+ T cells sorted from blood. These receptors were obtained from an adult with rheumatoid arthritis.

The chain combines TRBV6-6 with TRBJ2-7; D gene ambiguous. Between the trimmed V and J ends, which lost 10 bases and 0 bases, there was a span of 16 bases. The CDR3 length is 14 residues. The germline gives CDR1 MNHNY, CDR2 SVGAGI (reference sequence). The CDR3 is CATCLQSSSYEQYF. As DNA, the CDR3 is TGTGCCACATGTCTTCAATCGAGCTCCTACGAGCAGTACTTC.

This clone was observed a single time. The chain carries TRBV6-5 and TRBJ2-3; a weak D match, TRBD1 (5 bases). Germline V gene sequence: CDR1 MNHEY, CDR2 SVGAGI. Trimming stripped 0 bases from V and 6 bases from J, with 10 bases between. The CDR3 totals 14 residues. The CDR3 protein is CASSYSISGDTQYF. The CDR3 DNA reads as TGTGCCAGCAGTTACTCGATATCAGGGGATACGCAGTATTTT.

This clone was recorded a few times. V is TRBV7-8 and J is TRBJ1-5; tentatively, D is TRBD1 (5 bases). CDR3 length: 17 amino acids. Trimming left V 1 base short and J 0 bases short, with 13 bases between. The germline gives CDR1 SGHVS, CDR2 FQNEAQ. In DNA form, the CDR3 reads TGTGCCAGCAGCTTAGGGACGGGGGTATATAGCAATCAGCCCCAGCATTTT. It encodes CASSLGTGVYSNQPQHF. Filled out from reference TRBV7-8 and TRBJ1-5, the complete variable domain reads GAGVSQSPRYKVAKRGQDVALRCDPISGHVSLFWYQQALGQGPEFLTYFQNEAQLDKSGLPSDRFFAERPEGSVSTLKIQRTQQEDSAVYLCASSLGTGVYSNQPQHFGDGTRLSIL.

The CDR3 sequence is CASKARGDEQFF. Written as DNA, the CDR3 is TGTGCCAGCAAGGCTAGGGGGGATGAGCAGTTCTTC. This chain joins TRBV27 and TRBJ2-1; D could derive from TRBD1 or TRBD2 (6 bases each). The CDR3 runs 12 residues. Trimming took off 7 bases at V and 8 bases at J, with 12 bases between the two ends. CDR1 is MNHEY, CDR2 SMNVEV, per germline (reference sequence).

The V and J genes are TRBV15 and TRBJ2-1; D is unclear. The CDR3 totals 15 residues. CDR1 and CDR2 (germline): LNHNV, YYDKDF (reference sequence). Trimming cost V 1 base and J 3 bases, with 10 bases left between them. The CDR3 protein is CATSRGSENYNEQFF. DNA of the CDR3: TGTGCCACCAGCAGAGGTTCGGAGAACTACAATGAGCAGTTCTTC.

This sequence joins TRBV29-1 and TRBJ2-7; D might be TRBD1 (6 bases). V was pared by 2 bases and J by 6 bases, with 17 bases between. From germline, CDR1 is SQVTM and CDR2 ANQGSEA. The length of the CDR3 is 14 residues. The CDR3 nucleotides are TGCAGCGTTGAAAGCAGGGGCCCTTCTCCCGAGCAGTACTTC. It specifies CSVESRGPSPEQYF.

J is TRBJ2-1 and V is TRBV7-9, with 11 bases identical to TRBD2. V was pared by 1 base and J by 4 bases, with 9 bases of the junction left unmatched. Germline loops: CDR1 SEHNR, CDR2 FQNEAQ (reference sequence). CDR3 length: 18 amino acids. CDR3 residues: CASSLEAASGRTYNEQFF. DNA for the CDR3: TGTGCCAGCAGCTTAGAGGCGGCTAGCGGGAGGACGTACAATGAGCAGTTCTTC.

The chain employs TRBV12-5 and TRBJ1-4, with 7 nucleotides matching TRBD1. Germline V gives CDR1 LGHNT, CDR2 FRNRAP. The CDR3 loop spans 15 amino acids. After removal of 6 bases from V and 4 bases from J, the junction contained 8 bases not matched to a gene. CDR3 residues: CASGITGEINEKLFF. CDR3 sequence (DNA): TGTGCTAGTGGCATTACAGGGGAAATTAATGAAAAACTGTTTTTT.

This clone was seen only once. The chain links TRBV4-1 to TRBJ2-3; the D gene is possibly TRBD2 (6 bases). V lost 1 base and J 6 bases, leaving 11 bases between the germline ends. Germline assignment: CDR1 MGHRA and CDR2 YSYEKL. This CDR3 region has 14 residues. The CDR3 protein is CASSQGDSPDTQYF. DNA of the CDR3: TGCGCCAGCAGCCAAGGGGACTCCCCCGATACGCAGTATTTT.

V is TRBV28 and J is TRBJ2-3; 10 bases are a match to TRBD2. There are 16 residues in the CDR3. After removal of 6 bases from V and 6 bases from J, the junction contained 12 bases not matched to a gene. The germline V gene encodes CDR1 MDHEN and CDR2 SYDVKM. The CDR3 coding sequence is TGTGCCAGCAGAGATCTAGCGGGAGTAGTAGGTGATACGCAGTATTTT. It is translated as CASRDLAGVVGDTQYF.

J is TRBJ2-5 and V is TRBV2; tentatively, D is TRBD1 or TRBD2 (5 bases each). The V gene's germline CDR1 is SNHLY and CDR2 FYNNEI. The CDR3 is made up of 14 amino acids. V gave up 6 bases and J gave up 2 bases, with 13 bases separating them. The CDR3 DNA sequence: TGTGCCAGCAGATCCGGGACGGCACAAGAGACCCAGTACTTC. Its protein is CASRSGTAQETQYF.

This clone appeared a single time. The V gene is TRBV10-3, the J gene TRBJ2-1, with unresolved D. The ends were cut back, 3 bases at V and 7 bases at J, with 10 bases in the middle. Germline V gene data show CDR1 as ENHRY and CDR2 as SYGVKD. The CDR3 runs 13 residues. CDR3 in amino acids: CAISELWNNEQFF. In DNA form, the CDR3 reads TGTGCCATCAGTGAACTTTGGAATAATGAGCAGTTCTTC.

This chain joins TRBV30 and TRBJ2-7, with 9 bases matching TRBD1. The CDR3 sequence is 14 residues long. Germline loops: CDR1 GTSNPN, CDR2 SVGIG (reference sequence). V shed 5 bases and J 3 bases; nucleotides not matched to a gene: 8. The CDR3 loop reads CAWDSGTGNYEQYF. CDR3 bases: TGTGCCTGGGACTCCGGGACAGGGAACTACGAGCAGTACTTC.

The V call is TRBV4-3, the J call TRBJ1-1; D uncertain. CDR3 size: 15 residues. Deletions cut 4 bases from V and 2 bases from J, with 14 bases between. CDR1 is LGHNA and CDR2 is YSLEER in the germline V gene. The CDR3 here is CASSPYLRANTEAFF. The CDR3 DNA sequence: TGCGCCAGCAGCCCTTACCTCCGGGCTAACACTGAAGCTTTCTTT.